The 23 T cell receptor beta chains below come from one sample, sequenced in a study of control samples from healthy donors and cancer patients. The table came from immunoSEQ multiplex PCR; TCRdb's copy has only in-frame clones and leaves some out. Here the sample spans about 150,000 clones, over 90% being singletons. Sequenced input: blood. The receptor source for this set is a man in his fifties or sixties in good health.

The chain carries TRBV10-2 and TRBJ2-3; 9 nucleotides align to TRBD2. The ends lost 4 bases at V and 2 bases at J; junction bases unmatched: 4. Germline assignment: CDR1 WSHSY and CDR2 SAAADI. The CDR3 spans 15 residues. This CDR3 reads CASSGTSEDTDTQYF. In DNA form, the CDR3 reads TGCGCCAGCAGTGGGACTAGCGAAGACACAGATACGCAGTATTTT.

J is TRBJ2-1 and V is TRBV7-2, with TRBD2 matching over 8 bases. V lost 1 base and J lost 4; bases outside the gene matches: 3. This CDR3 spans 15 amino acids. Germline lookup yields CDR1 SGHTA and CDR2 FQGNSA. The CDR3 spells CASSLEGGRYNEQFF. As DNA, the CDR3 is TGTGCCAGCAGCTTAGAGGGCGGGAGGTACAATGAGCAGTTCTTC. Drawing the rest from reference TRBV7-2 and TRBJ2-1, the complete variable domain is GAGVSQSPSNKVTEKGKDVELRCDPISGHTALYWYRQSLGQGLEFLIYFQGNSAPDKSGLPSDRFSAERTGGSVSTLTIQRTQQEDSAVYLCASSLEGGRYNEQFFGPGTRLTVL.

This sequence joins TRBV6-5 and TRBJ2-7, with 11 nucleotides matching TRBD2. With V trimmed by 6 bases and J by 5 bases, 6 bases remained unmatched. The germline gives CDR1 MNHEY, CDR2 SVGAGI. The CDR3 runs to 14 residues. CDR3 loop: CASRRTSGSDEQYF. In DNA form, the CDR3 reads TGTGCCAGCAGGCGGACTAGCGGGTCCGACGAGCAGTACTTC.

This chain links TRBV19 with TRBJ1-4; perhaps TRBD1 as D (5 bases). Germline V gene data show CDR1 as LNHDA and CDR2 as SQIVND (reference sequence). The CDR3 totals 15 residues. V lost 7 bases and J 5 bases, leaving 17 bases between the germline ends. CDR3 region: CASTVEAGRNEKLFF. As DNA, the CDR3 is TGTGCCAGTACTGTAGAGGCAGGGAGAAATGAAAAACTGTTTTTT.

This clone came up a few times. The rearrangement joins TRBV28 to TRBJ1-1, with a tentative D call TRBD1 (6 bases). This CDR3 contains 13 residues. With 6 bases removed from V and 7 bases from J, the gap between germline ends came to 15 bases. Germline lookup yields CDR1 MDHEN and CDR2 SYDVKM. The CDR3 DNA sequence: TGTGCCAGCAGAAGAACAGGGCGGAGTGAAGCTTTCTTT. It codes for CASRRTGRSEAFF.

The chain is built from TRBV6-5 and TRBJ2-7; 9 bases map to TRBD2. CDR1 and CDR2 from the germline V gene are MNHEY and SVGAGI. This CDR3 is built from 13 residues. After removal of 10 bases from V and 4 bases from J, the junction contained 8 bases not matched to a gene. The CDR3 DNA is TGTGCCACCCAACTAGCGGGCGTTTACGAGCAGTACTTC. Translated: CATQLAGVYEQYF.

This chain uses TRBV9 with TRBJ2-1; D might be TRBD2 (6 bases). CDR1 is SGDLS and CDR2 is YYNGEE in the germline V gene. V gave up 7 bases and J gave up 1 base, with 9 bases separating them. The CDR3 spans 13 residues. The DNA for the CDR3 is TGTGCCAGCCAGGAGGGTTCCTACAATGAGCAGTTCTTC. Encoded protein: CASQEGSYNEQFF.

The V call is TRBV7-9, the J call TRBJ2-7; the match to TRBD1 covers 8 bases. There are 15 residues in the CDR3. V was clipped by 2 bases and J by 4 bases; unmatched bases: 7. The germline CDR1 and CDR2 sequences are SEHNR and FQNEAQ (reference sequence). CDR3 nucleotides: TGTGCCAGCAGCTTAAATCAGGGGGCTCGATACGAGCAGTACTTC. Translated: CASSLNQGARYEQYF.

This clone was found a few times. This chain uses TRBV19 with TRBJ1-5; possible D gene TRBD1, 6 bases. Deletions cut 5 bases from V and 6 bases from J, with 17 bases between. The CDR3 extends over 15 amino acids. Germline CDR1 is LNHDA and CDR2 is SQIVND (reference sequence). The CDR3 is CASSYRERYSQPQHF. The CDR3 region has the DNA TGTGCCAGTAGTTACAGGGAAAGGTATAGTCAGCCCCAGCATTTT. Full variable domain (missing parts from reference TRBV19 and TRBJ1-5): DGGITQSPKYLFRKEGQNVTLSCEQNLNHDAMYWYRQDPGQGLRLIYYSQIVNDFQKGDIAEGYSVSREKKESFPLTVTSAQKNPTAFYLCASSYRERYSQPQHFGDGTRLSIL.

The chain uses TRBV7-2 and TRBJ2-3, with 7 nucleotides matching TRBD2. J gave up 6 bases and V 0 bases, and 3 bases lay outside the gene matches. There are 14 residues in the CDR3. Germline V gene data show CDR1 as SGHTA and CDR2 as FQGNSA. The chain's CDR3 is CASSLALAGDTQYF. Here the CDR3 DNA reads TGTGCCAGCAGCTTAGCGTTAGCGGGTGATACGCAGTATTTT.

The chain carries TRBV6-5 and TRBJ1-5; TRBD1 might be the D (5 bases). V was cut by 7 bases and J by 3 bases, with 16 bases left in between. The CDR3 is 15 residues long. Per germline, CDR1 MNHEY and CDR2 SVGAGI. The CDR3 DNA sequence: TGTGCCAGCACCGAGGGGCAGGCACCCAATCAGCCCCAGCATTTT. Amino acid sequence: CASTEGQAPNQPQHF.

The chain carries TRBV28 and TRBJ1-1; D is ambiguous. The germline V gene has CDR1 MDHEN and CDR2 SYDVKM. V gave up 5 bases and J gave up 5 bases, with 9 bases separating them. The CDR3 loop spans 12 amino acids. CDR3 DNA sequence: TGTGCCAGCAGTCCACGGCGGACTGAAGCTTTCTTT. This sequence encodes CASSPRRTEAFF.

J is TRBJ1-2 and V is TRBV18; D is unresolved. Per the germline V gene, CDR1 is KGHSH and CDR2 is LQKENI. V was trimmed by 2 bases and J by 6 bases, leaving 13 bases between them. The CDR3 has 14 residues. The CDR3, as DNA: TGTGCCAGCTCACCATGGCCAAAGGCGGATGGCTACACCTTC. It yields the protein CASSPWPKADGYTF.

The rearrangement joins TRBV5-1 to TRBJ2-6, with D perhaps TRBD2 (5 bases). CDR1 and CDR2 (germline): SGHRS, YFSETQ. Trimming took off 0 bases at V and 1 base at J, with 5 bases between the two ends. This CDR3 is built from 15 residues. CDR3 nucleotides: TGCGCCAGCAGCTTGGGCGGGTCTGGGGCCAACGTCCTGACTTTC. As protein: CASSLGGSGANVLTF.

The chain uses TRBV5-1 and TRBJ2-7; D remains ambiguous. From germline, CDR1 is SGHRS and CDR2 YFSETQ. Trimming stripped 4 bases from V and 2 bases from J, with 13 bases between. The CDR3 extends over 14 amino acids. In DNA form, the CDR3 reads TGCGCCAGCAGCCCGCTCGACGGTCCCTACGAGCAGTACTTC. Translation: CASSPLDGPYEQYF.

The chain employs TRBV7-9 and TRBJ2-1; 10 bases are shared with TRBD1. CDR1 and CDR2 from the germline V gene are SEHNR and FQNEAQ (reference sequence). The V and J ends lost 4 bases and 4 bases, in that order; junction bases with no gene match: 7. This CDR3 is built from 16 residues. CDR3 DNA sequence: TGTGCCAGCAGCTCATCCGGGACAGGGGTGTACAATGAGCAGTTCTTC. It encodes CASSSSGTGVYNEQFF.

The chain uses TRBV7-9 and TRBJ1-3; D might be TRBD1 (6 bases). The V gene lost 6 bases and the J gene lost 4 bases, with 28 bases spanning the gap. The CDR3 is made up of 19 amino acids. Germline lookup yields CDR1 SEHNR and CDR2 FQNEAQ (reference sequence). This CDR3 is CASRPSGQGLGGRGNTIYF. CDR3 coding DNA: TGTGCCAGCAGACCTAGCGGGCAGGGACTAGGGGGGCGCGGAAACACCATATATTTT.

This clone was observed a handful of times. The chain couples TRBV28 to TRBJ1-5; 7 bases align to TRBD1. Trimming took 3 bases from V and 5 from J; bases not matched to a gene: 4. This CDR3 is 14 amino acids long. CDR1 MDHEN and CDR2 SYDVKM come from the germline V gene. The CDR3 sequence is CASSFTGVYQPQHF. CDR3 bases: TGTGCCAGCAGTTTTACAGGGGTCTATCAGCCCCAGCATTTT.

The chain couples TRBV9 to TRBJ2-7, with D unclear. The germline V gene encodes CDR1 SGDLS and CDR2 YYNGEE. The CDR3 has 15 residues. The germline V and J ends were trimmed by 4 bases and 0 bases, with 14 bases remaining between them. In nucleotides, the CDR3 is TGTGCCAGCAGCCCCCCGGGCGGACGCTCCTACGAGCAGTACTTC. This translates into CASSPPGGRSYEQYF.

The rearrangement uses TRBV6-1 and TRBJ2-7; 10 bases are shared with TRBD1. This CDR3 region has 16 residues. The ends lost 4 bases at V and 5 bases at J; junction bases unmatched: 11. Germline V gene sequence: CDR1 MNHNS, CDR2 SASEGT. The CDR3, as DNA: TGTGCCAGCAGTGGTCAGGGCCGGGACAGGGGCAACGAGCAGTACTTC. Residues: CASSGQGRDRGNEQYF.

This clone turned up a few times. Other nucleotide sequences from this sample produce the same CDR3. V and J are TRBV12-3 or TRBV12-4 and TRBJ1-1; D is undetermined. V was clipped by 2 bases and J by 1 base, with 5 bases between them. The CDR3 length is 13 residues. In nucleotides, the CDR3 is TGTGCCAGCAGTTTACAGGAGAACACTGAAGCTTTCTTT. This codes for CASSLQENTEAFF.

This clone was seen only once. The chain recombines TRBV20-1 with TRBJ1-1; 7 bases fit TRBD1. The V gene end was trimmed by 3 bases and the J gene end by 3 bases; junction bases not matched to a gene: 10. Germline V gene data show CDR1 as DFQATT and CDR2 as SNEGSKA (reference sequence). The CDR3 consists of 15 residues. CDR3 DNA: TGCAGTGCTAGTGTCTTTCACAGGGGATACACTGAAGCTTTCTTT. Translation: CSASVFHRGYTEAFF.

V gene TRBV28 combines with J gene TRBJ1-5; possibly TRBD1 for D (6 bases). Germline-derived CDR1 and CDR2 are MDHEN and SYDVKM. The germline V and J ends were trimmed by 6 bases and 6 bases, with 12 bases remaining between them. The CDR3 runs 13 residues. CDR3 in amino acids: CASRPQGTQPQHF. DNA for the CDR3: TGTGCCAGCAGACCGCAGGGGACTCAGCCCCAGCATTTT.